The entry that follows covers one TCR beta chain sequence. Its antigen is not known. CD8+ and CD4+ T cells from blood underwent TCR beta sequencing. Germline lookup yields CDR1 SNHLY and CDR2 FYNNEI. The CDR3 runs 14 residues. J was trimmed by 3 bases and V by 6 bases; bases with no gene match: 8. Random-hexamer reverse transcription was applied to roughly 0.5 to 1 ug RNA. Coverage of TCR beta CDR3 amplification by immunoSEQ multiplex PCR extended to 54 Vbeta and 13 Jbeta. In TCRdb, the immunoSEQ multiplex PCR reads were re-called with MiXCR into one record per CDR3 protein. Of approximately 170,000 distinct CDR3 sequences in the sample, roughly 95% were seen once. These data are taken from a study of CD8 T cells in Susac syndrome. Findings and caveats of the study: The number of individuals included in the study's TCR sequencing and HLA analysis was acknowledged as relatively small.

This TCR was recovered from a human donor in good health. The V gene is TRBV2, the J gene TRBJ2-7; 7 bases line up with TRBD2. The sequencing input was CD4+ T cells from PBMCs. The chain's CDR3 is CASRGLKQDYEQYF. The DNA of the CDR3 is TGTGCCAGCAGGGGACTAAAACAAGACTACGAGCAGTACTTC.